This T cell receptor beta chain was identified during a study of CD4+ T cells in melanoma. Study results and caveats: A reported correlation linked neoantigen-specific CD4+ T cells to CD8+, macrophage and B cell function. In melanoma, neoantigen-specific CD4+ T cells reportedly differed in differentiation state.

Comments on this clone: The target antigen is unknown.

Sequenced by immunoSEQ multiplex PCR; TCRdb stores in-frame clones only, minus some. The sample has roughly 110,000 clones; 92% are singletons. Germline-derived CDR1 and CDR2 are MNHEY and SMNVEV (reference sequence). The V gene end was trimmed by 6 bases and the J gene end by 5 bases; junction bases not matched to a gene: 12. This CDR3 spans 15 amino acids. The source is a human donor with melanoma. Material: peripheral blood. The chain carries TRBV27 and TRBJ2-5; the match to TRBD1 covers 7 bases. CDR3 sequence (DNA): TGTGCCAGCAGACCCTGGCGAGGGGGCTTGGAGACCCAGTACTTC. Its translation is CASRPWRGGLETQYF.